The 20 T cell receptor beta chains reported below all come from one sample, sequenced in a study of cytotoxic CD8 clonotypes in ibrutinib-treated CLL. The assay was immunoSEQ multiplex PCR, and TCRdb's table has in-frame clones only and misses some. Found here are around 250,000 clones, about three quarters of them singletons; the top ten hold over 15%. Sequencing used PBMCs, obtained after 24 months of ibrutinib treatment. The source is a human donor with chronic lymphocytic leukemia.

This chain connects TRBV7-3 to TRBJ2-7; D gene uncertain. Trimming pared 2 bases from V and 2 bases from J, leaving 7 bases between. CDR3 length: 13 residues. Germline V lookup: CDR1 SGHTA, CDR2 FQGTGA. The CDR3 sequence is CASSLGRAYEQYF. The CDR3 DNA reads as TGTGCCAGCAGCTTAGGCAGAGCCTACGAGCAGTACTTC. Together with reference TRBV7-3 and TRBJ2-7, the CDR3 gives the full variable domain: GAGVSQTPSNKVTEKGKYVELRCDPISGHTALYWYRQSLGQGPEFLIYFQGTGAADDSGLPNDRFFAVRPEGSVSTLKIQRTERGDSAVYLCASSLGRAYEQYFGPGTRLTVT.

This clone has only a few counts. Here the CDR3 reads CASNGGLYNEQFF. The CDR3 DNA reads as TGTGCCAGCAACGGCGGCCTCTACAATGAGCAGTTCTTC. The genes are TRBV2 and TRBJ2-1, with no clear D. V dropped 7 bases and J dropped 3 bases, with 10 bases sitting between them. Looked up from germline, CDR1 is SNHLY and CDR2 is FYNNEI. There are 13 residues in the CDR3.

This chain joins TRBV6-5 and TRBJ1-2, with no clear D. Trimming took 6 bases from V and 8 from J, leaving 22 bases between them. CDR3 length: 15 residues. Germline V lookup: CDR1 MNHEY, CDR2 SVGAGI. In nucleotides, the CDR3 is TGTGCCAGCAGCGTCTCCGCGGGGTTCGCTCGCGGCTACACCTTC. Its translation: CASSVSAGFARGYTF.

The V call is TRBV29-1, the J call TRBJ1-5, with D perhaps matching TRBD1 (6 bases). V dropped 5 bases and J dropped 2 bases, with 19 bases sitting between them. Germline-derived CDR1 and CDR2 are SQVTM and ANQGSEA. The CDR3 totals 16 residues. CDR3 residues: CSVSGDRPRGNQPQHF. DNA for the CDR3: TGCAGCGTTTCCGGAGACAGGCCGCGCGGCAATCAGCCCCAGCATTTT.

The chain employs TRBV4-2 and TRBJ2-7; possible D gene TRBD2, 6 bases. V was trimmed by 0 bases and J by 1 base, leaving 13 bases between them. Germline CDR1 reads LGHNA; CDR2 reads YNFKEQ. CDR3 length: 16 amino acids. The CDR3 DNA is TGTGCCAGCAGCCAAGATCCGGGAGTGGCATCCTACGAGCAGTACTTC. Translated: CASSQDPGVASYEQYF.

This clone was counted between two and nine times. The gene calls are TRBV4-3 and TRBJ1-5; D not certain. CDR3 length: 15 amino acids. Trimming removed 3 bases from V and 1 base from J, with 10 bases in between. The germline V gene encodes CDR1 LGHNA and CDR2 YSLEER. Written as DNA, the CDR3 is TGCGCCAGCAGCCAGGTTTATCAGAGCAATCAGCCCCAGCATTTT. It yields the protein CASSQVYQSNQPQHF.

The count of this clone is one. The chain joins TRBV20-1 to TRBJ2-7; perhaps TRBD1 as D (5 bases). Trimming stripped 5 bases from V and 4 bases from J, with 9 bases between. Germline CDR1 DFQATT, CDR2 SNEGSKA (reference sequence). This CDR3 contains 11 residues. In DNA, the CDR3 is TGCAGTGCTGGGGCTCAATACGAGCAGTACTTC. Translation gives CSAGAQYEQYF.

The chain combines TRBV4-2 with TRBJ1-4; D is uncertain. CDR3 length: 15 residues. V was shortened by 0 bases and J by 12 bases, with 17 bases between the two germline ends. Germline loops: CDR1 LGHNA, CDR2 YNFKEQ. CDR3 coding DNA: TGTGCCAGCAGCCAAGAGGGGTCCTTAGATTTGGAACTGTTTTTT. It is translated as CASSQEGSLDLELFF.

V is TRBV7-2 and J is TRBJ2-7; TRBD2 is a possible D gene (5 bases). The CDR3 runs to 15 residues. CDR1 and CDR2 from the germline V gene are SGHTA and FQGNSA. The V end was cut by 2 bases, the J end by 6 bases, with 17 bases between. The CDR3 region has the DNA TGTGCCAGCAGCTTACAGGTAAGGCTAGCTACCGAGCAGTACTTC. Protein: CASSLQVRLATEQYF.

The V call is TRBV5-7, the J call TRBJ2-7; 7 bases match TRBD1. TRBV5-7 is an open reading frame whose function is uncertain. The CDR3 sequence is 16 residues long. V shed 0 bases, J shed 1 base, and the junction held 7 bases outside the gene matches. CDR3 residues: CASSLEQGPPSYEQYF. CDR3 sequence (DNA): TGTGCCAGCAGCTTGGAACAGGGGCCTCCTTCCTACGAGCAGTACTTC.

The rearrangement uses TRBV18 and TRBJ2-3, with D maybe TRBD2 (5 bases). This CDR3 contains 13 residues. Germline CDR1 KGHSH, CDR2 LQKENI. V lost 2 bases, J lost 6 bases, and 9 bases lay in between. The CDR3 nucleotides are TGTGCCAGCTCACCAAGTAGGGAGGATACGCAGTATTTT. Translated, it gives CASSPSREDTQYF.

The chain couples TRBV29-1 to TRBJ1-2; 7 nucleotides agree with TRBD1. Germline-derived CDR1 and CDR2 are SQVTM and ANQGSEA. V lost 2 bases and J lost 13; bases outside the gene matches: 7. The CDR3 has 11 residues. The CDR3 DNA follows: TGCAGCGTTGAATCGACAGGGATATTCACCTTC. Amino acids: CSVESTGIFTF.

V and J are TRBV7-2 and TRBJ1-4, with D unresolved. The V and J ends lost 1 base and 3 bases respectively, with 9 bases between them. Germline lookup yields CDR1 SGHTA and CDR2 FQGNSA. CDR3 length: 15 amino acids. CDR3 DNA sequence: TGTGCCAGCAGCTTAGGGTGGTCGTCTAATGAAAAACTGTTTTTT. Translation gives CASSLGWSSNEKLFF.

This clone was found a few times. This chain uses TRBV11-3 with TRBJ1-5, with 8 bases that match TRBD1. Germline V lookup: CDR1 SGHNT, CDR2 YENEEA. J gave up 3 bases and V 5 bases, and 3 bases lay outside the gene matches. This CDR3 contains 14 residues. The CDR3 reads CASSMDRDNQPQHF. DNA for the CDR3: TGTGCCAGCAGCATGGACAGGGACAATCAGCCCCAGCATTTT.

CDR3 amino acids: CASSLALDNSYEQYF. For the CDR3, the DNA is TGTGCCAGCAGCTTAGCCCTCGACAATTCCTACGAGCAGTACTTC. This chain uses TRBV11-2 with TRBJ2-7; no definite D call. The V gene lost 1 base and the J gene lost 1 base, with 11 bases spanning the gap. The CDR3 is 15 amino acids. CDR1 is SGHAT and CDR2 is FQNNGV in the germline V gene.

This chain uses TRBV28 with TRBJ2-7; no clear D. The ends were cut back, 3 bases at V and 7 bases at J, with 10 bases in the middle. Looked up from germline, CDR1 is MDHEN and CDR2 is SYDVKM. The CDR3 runs to 12 residues. In DNA form, the CDR3 reads TGTGCCAGCAGTTTTTGGCAGCAAGAGCAGTACTTC. As protein: CASSFWQQEQYF.

The chain carries TRBV19 and TRBJ1-1; D gene unclear. The CDR3 has 12 residues. CDR1 and CDR2 from the germline V gene are LNHDA and SQIVND (reference sequence). V shed 11 bases and J shed 2 bases, with 12 bases lying between them. In DNA, the CDR3 is TGTGCCCTCGAGGAAGGCAACACTGAAGCTTTCTTT. As protein: CALEEGNTEAFF.

This sequence joins TRBV29-1 and TRBJ2-7; TRBD2 agrees at 9 bases. The length of the CDR3 is 12 residues. The V segment lost 7 bases and the J segment 3 bases; nucleotides outside the gene matches: 4. Germline lookup yields CDR1 SQVTM and CDR2 ANQGSEA. The CDR3, as DNA: TGCAGCGCGCGGGAGGGGTACTACGAGCAGTACTTC. It codes for CSAREGYYEQYF.

The chain recombines TRBV28 with TRBJ1-2; perhaps TRBD1 as D (5 bases). Germline values: CDR1 MDHEN, CDR2 SYDVKM. The germline V and J ends were trimmed by 4 bases and 4 bases, with 10 bases remaining between them. This CDR3 region has 13 residues. The CDR3 protein is CASSWGRSYGYTF. The CDR3 nucleotides read TGTGCCAGCAGTTGGGGACGGAGCTATGGCTACACCTTC.

The V gene is TRBV19, the J gene TRBJ1-1, with D perhaps matching TRBD1 (5 bases). Germline V lookup: CDR1 LNHDA, CDR2 SQIVND (reference sequence). Deletions cut 7 bases from V and 2 bases from J, with 14 bases between. The CDR3 runs 14 residues. CDR3 sequence: CASTPREGNTEAFF. The CDR3 nucleotides read TGTGCCAGTACCCCCAGGGAGGGAAACACTGAAGCTTTCTTT. Using reference TRBV19 and TRBJ1-1 for the parts outside the CDR3, the full variable domain is DGGITQSPKYLFRKEGQNVTLSCEQNLNHDAMYWYRQDPGQGLRLIYYSQIVNDFQKGDIAEGYSVSREKKESFPLTVTSAQKNPTAFYLCASTPREGNTEAFFGQGTRLTVV.